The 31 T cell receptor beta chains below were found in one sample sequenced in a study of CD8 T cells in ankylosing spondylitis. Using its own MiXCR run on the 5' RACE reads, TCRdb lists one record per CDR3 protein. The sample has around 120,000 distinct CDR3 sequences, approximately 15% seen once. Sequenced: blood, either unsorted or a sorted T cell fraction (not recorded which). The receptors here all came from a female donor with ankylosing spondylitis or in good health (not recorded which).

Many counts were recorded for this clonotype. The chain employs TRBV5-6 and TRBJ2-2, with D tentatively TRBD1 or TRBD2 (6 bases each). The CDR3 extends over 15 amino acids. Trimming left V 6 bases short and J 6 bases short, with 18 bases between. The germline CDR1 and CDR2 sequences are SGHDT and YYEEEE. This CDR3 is CASNGGDRWAGELFF. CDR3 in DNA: TGTGCCAGCAACGGGGGCGACAGATGGGCCGGGGAGCTGTTTTTT.

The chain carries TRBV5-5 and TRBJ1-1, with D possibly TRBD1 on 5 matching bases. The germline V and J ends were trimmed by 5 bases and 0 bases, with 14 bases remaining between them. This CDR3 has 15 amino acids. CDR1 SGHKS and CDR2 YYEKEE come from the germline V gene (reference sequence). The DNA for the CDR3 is TGTGCCAGCAGTCGCTCCGGGACGTTGAACACTGAAGCTTTCTTT. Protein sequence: CASSRSGTLNTEAFF.

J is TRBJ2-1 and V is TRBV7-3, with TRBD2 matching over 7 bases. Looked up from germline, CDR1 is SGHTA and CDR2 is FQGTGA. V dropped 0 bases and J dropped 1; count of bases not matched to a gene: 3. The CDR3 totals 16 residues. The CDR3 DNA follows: TGTGCCAGCAGCTTAACGGCTAGCGGATCCTACAATGAGCAGTTCTTC. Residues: CASSLTASGSYNEQFF. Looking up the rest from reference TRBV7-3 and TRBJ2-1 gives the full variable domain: GAGVSQTPSNKVTEKGKYVELRCDPISGHTALYWYRQSLGQGPEFLIYFQGTGAADDSGLPNDRFFAVRPEGSVSTLKIQRTERGDSAVYLCASSLTASGSYNEQFFGPGTRLTVL.

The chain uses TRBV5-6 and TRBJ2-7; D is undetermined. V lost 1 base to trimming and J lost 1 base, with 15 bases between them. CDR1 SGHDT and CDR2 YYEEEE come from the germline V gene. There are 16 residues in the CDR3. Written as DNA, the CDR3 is TGTGCCAGCAGCTTGTTGGGTAGGAGTAGTTCCTACGAGCAGTACTTC. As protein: CASSLLGRSSSYEQYF.

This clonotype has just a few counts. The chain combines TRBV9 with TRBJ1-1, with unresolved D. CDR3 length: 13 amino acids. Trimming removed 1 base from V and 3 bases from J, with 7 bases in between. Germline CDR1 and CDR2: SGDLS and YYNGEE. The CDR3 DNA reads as TGTGCCAGCAGCGTATCCCTGGACACTGAAGCTTTCTTT. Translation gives CASSVSLDTEAFF.

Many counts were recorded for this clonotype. CDR3 amino acids: CASRDSSYNEQFF. The CDR3 region has the DNA TGTGCCAGTAGGGACAGCTCCTACAATGAGCAGTTCTTC. The chain is built from TRBV12-3 or TRBV12-4 and TRBJ2-1, with 7 nucleotides matching TRBD1. This CDR3 is 13 amino acids long. After removal of 9 bases from V and 0 bases from J, the junction contained 2 bases not matched to a gene.

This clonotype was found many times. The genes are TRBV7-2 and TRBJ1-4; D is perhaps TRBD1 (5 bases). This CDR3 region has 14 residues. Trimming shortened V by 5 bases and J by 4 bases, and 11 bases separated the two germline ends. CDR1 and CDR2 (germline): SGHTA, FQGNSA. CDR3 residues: CASSPGARNEKLFF. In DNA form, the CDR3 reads TGTGCCAGCAGCCCCGGGGCCCGTAATGAAAAACTGTTTTTT.

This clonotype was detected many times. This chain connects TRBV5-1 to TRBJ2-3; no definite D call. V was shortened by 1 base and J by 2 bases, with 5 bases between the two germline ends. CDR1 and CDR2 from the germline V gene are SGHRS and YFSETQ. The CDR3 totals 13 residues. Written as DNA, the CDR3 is TGCGCCAGCAGCTTGTCTCCCACAGATACGCAGTATTTT. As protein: CASSLSPTDTQYF.

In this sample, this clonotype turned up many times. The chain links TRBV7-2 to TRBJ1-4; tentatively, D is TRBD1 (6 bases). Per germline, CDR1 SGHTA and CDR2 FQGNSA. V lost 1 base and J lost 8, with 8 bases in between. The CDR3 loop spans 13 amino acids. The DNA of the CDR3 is TGTGCCAGCAGCTTAGTAGGGGGGGAAAAACTGTTTTTT. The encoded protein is CASSLVGGEKLFF.

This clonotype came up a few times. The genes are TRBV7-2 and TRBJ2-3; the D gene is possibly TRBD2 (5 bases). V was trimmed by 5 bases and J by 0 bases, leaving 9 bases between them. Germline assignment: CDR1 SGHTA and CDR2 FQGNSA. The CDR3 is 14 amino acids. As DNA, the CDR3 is TGTGCCAGCAGCAAAGGACTCAGCACAGATACGCAGTATTTT. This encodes CASSKGLSTDTQYF.

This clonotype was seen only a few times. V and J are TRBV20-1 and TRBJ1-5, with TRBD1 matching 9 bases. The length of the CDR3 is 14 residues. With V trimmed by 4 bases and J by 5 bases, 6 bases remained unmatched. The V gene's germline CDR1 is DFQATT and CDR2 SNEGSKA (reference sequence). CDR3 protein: CSAIPDRGDQPQHF. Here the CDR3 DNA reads TGCAGTGCTATACCCGACAGGGGGGATCAGCCCCAGCATTTT.

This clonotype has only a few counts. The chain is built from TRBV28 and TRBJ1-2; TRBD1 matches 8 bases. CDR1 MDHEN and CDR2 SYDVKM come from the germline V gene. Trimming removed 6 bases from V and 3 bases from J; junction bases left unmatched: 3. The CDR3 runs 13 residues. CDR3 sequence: CASSSGQDYGYTF. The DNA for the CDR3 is TGTGCCAGCAGCTCGGGACAGGACTATGGCTACACCTTC.

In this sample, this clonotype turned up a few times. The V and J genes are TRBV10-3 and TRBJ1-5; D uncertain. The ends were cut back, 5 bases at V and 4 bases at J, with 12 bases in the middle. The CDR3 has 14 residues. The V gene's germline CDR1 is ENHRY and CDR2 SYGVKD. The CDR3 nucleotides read TGTGCCATCAGTCCTGAGGCCTCTAATCAGCCCCAGCATTTT. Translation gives CAISPEASNQPQHF.

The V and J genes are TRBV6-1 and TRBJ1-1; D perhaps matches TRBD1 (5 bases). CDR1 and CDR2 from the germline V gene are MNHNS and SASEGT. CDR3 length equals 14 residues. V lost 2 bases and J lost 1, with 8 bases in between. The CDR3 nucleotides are TGTGCCAGCAGTGAACTCGGGGGGAACACTGAAGCTTTCTTT. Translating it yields CASSELGGNTEAFF.

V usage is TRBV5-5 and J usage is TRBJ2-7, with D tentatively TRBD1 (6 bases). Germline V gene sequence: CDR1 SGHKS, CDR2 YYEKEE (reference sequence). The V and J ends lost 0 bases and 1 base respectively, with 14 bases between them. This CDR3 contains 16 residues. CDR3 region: CASSLVWDTGSYEQYF. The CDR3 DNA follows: TGTGCCAGCAGCTTGGTATGGGACACTGGTTCCTACGAGCAGTACTTC.

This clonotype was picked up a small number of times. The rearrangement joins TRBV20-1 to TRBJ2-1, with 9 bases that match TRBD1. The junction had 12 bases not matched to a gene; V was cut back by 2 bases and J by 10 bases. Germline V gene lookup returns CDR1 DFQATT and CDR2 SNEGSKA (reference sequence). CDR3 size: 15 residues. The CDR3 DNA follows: TGCAGTGCTAGACCACCCCGGGACAGGGCTCGGGAGCAGTTCTTC. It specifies CSARPPRDRAREQFF.

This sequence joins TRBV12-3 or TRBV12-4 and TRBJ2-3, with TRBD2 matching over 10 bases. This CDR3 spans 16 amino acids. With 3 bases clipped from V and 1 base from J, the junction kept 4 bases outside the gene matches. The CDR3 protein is CASSFPGTSGTDTQYF. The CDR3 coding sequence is TGTGCCAGCAGTTTCCCCGGGACTAGCGGCACAGATACGCAGTATTTT.

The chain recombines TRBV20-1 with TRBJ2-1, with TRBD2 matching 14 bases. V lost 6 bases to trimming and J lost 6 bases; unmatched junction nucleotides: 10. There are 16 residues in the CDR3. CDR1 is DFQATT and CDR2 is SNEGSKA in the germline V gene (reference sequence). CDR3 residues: CSAVPLTSGGANEQFF. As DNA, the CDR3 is TGCAGTGCCGTCCCATTGACTAGCGGGGGGGCCAATGAGCAGTTCTTC.

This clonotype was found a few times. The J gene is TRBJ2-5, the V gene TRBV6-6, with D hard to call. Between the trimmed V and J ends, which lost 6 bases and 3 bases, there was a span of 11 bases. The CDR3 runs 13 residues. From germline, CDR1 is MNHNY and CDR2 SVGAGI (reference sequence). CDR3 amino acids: CASSQLPKETQYF. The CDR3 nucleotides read TGTGCCAGCAGCCAATTGCCTAAAGAGACCCAGTACTTC.

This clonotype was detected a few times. In DNA form, the CDR3 reads TGTGCCAGCAGTTTCCTAGCGGGGGGCTACAATGAGCAGTTCTTC. This codes for CASSFLAGGYNEQFF. The chain uses TRBV12-3 or TRBV12-4 and TRBJ2-1, with 11 bases fitting TRBD2. The V segment lost 3 bases and the J segment 3 bases; nucleotides outside the gene matches: 1. The CDR3 has 15 amino acids.

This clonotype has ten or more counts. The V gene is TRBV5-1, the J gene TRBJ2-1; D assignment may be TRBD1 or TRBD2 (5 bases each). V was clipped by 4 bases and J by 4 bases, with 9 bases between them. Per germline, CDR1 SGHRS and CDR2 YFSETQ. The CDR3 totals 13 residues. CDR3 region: CASSRDGYNEQFF. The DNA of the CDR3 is TGCGCCAGCAGCCGGGACGGATACAATGAGCAGTTCTTC.

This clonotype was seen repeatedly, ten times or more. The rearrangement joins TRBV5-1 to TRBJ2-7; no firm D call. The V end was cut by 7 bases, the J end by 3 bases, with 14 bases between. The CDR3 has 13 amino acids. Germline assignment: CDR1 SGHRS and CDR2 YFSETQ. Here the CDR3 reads CASSVDGLYEQYF. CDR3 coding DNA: TGCGCCAGCTCGGTGGACGGCCTCTACGAGCAGTACTTC.

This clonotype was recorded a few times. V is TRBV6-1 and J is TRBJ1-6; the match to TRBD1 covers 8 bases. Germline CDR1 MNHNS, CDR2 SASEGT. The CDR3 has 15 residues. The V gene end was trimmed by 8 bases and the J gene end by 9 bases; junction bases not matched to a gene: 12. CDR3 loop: CASQDIGQGGSPLHF. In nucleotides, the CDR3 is TGTGCCAGCCAAGATATAGGACAGGGAGGTTCACCCCTCCACTTT.

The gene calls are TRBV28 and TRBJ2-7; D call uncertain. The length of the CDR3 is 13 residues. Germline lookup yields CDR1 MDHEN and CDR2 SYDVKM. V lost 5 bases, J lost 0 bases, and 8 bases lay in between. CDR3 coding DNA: TGTGCCAGCAGTCTTTTCACCTCCTACGAGCAGTACTTC. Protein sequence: CASSLFTSYEQYF.

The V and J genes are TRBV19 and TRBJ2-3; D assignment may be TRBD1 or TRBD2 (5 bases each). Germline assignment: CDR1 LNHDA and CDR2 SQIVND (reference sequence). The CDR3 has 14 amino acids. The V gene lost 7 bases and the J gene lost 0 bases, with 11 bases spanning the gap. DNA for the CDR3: TGTGCCAGTAACGAGGGGAGAAGCACAGATACGCAGTATTTT. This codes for CASNEGRSTDTQYF.

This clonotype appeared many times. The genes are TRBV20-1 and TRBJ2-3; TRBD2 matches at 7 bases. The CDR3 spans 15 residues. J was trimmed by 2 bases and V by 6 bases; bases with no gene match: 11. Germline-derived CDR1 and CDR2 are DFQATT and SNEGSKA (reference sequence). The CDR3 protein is CSARKAGIVTDTQYF. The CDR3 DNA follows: TGCAGTGCCAGAAAAGCGGGAATTGTCACAGATACGCAGTATTTT.

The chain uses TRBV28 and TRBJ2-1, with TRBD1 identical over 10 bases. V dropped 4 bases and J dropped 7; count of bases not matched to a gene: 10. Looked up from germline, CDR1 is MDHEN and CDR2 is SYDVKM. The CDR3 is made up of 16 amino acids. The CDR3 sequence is CASSSTGQGVKNEQFF. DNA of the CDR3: TGTGCCAGCAGTTCCACTGGACAGGGGGTGAAGAATGAGCAGTTCTTC. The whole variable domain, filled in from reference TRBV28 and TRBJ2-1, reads DVKVTQSSRYLVKRTGEKVFLECVQDMDHENMFWYRQDPGLGLRLIYFSYDVKMKEKGDIPEGYSVSREKKERFSLILESASTNQTSMYLCASSSTGQGVKNEQFFGPGTRLTVL.

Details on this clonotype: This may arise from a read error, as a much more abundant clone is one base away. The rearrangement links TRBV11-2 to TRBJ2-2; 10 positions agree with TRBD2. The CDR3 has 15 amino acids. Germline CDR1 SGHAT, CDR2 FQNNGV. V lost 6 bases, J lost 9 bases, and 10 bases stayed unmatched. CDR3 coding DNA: TGTGCCAGCAGATTGGCTAGCGGGGGTATTAGGGAGCTGTTTTTT. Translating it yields CASRLASGGIRELFF.

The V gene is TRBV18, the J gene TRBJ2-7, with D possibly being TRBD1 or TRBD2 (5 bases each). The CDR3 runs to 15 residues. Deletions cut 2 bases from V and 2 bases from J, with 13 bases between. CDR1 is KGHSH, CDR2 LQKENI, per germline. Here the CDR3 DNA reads TGTGCCAGCTCACCAAAGGGGACGGGCACCTACGAGCAGTACTTC. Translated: CASSPKGTGTYEQYF.

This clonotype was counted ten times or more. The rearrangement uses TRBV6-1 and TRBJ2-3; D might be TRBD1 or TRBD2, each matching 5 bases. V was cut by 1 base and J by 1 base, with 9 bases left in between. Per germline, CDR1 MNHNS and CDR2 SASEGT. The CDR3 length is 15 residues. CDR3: CASSEEGRRTDTQYF. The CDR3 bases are TGTGCCAGCAGTGAAGAGGGACGCCGCACAGATACGCAGTATTTT.

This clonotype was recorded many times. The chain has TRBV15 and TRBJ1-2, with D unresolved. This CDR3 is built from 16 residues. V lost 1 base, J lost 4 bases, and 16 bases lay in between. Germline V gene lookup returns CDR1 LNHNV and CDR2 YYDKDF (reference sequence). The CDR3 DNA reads TGTGCCACCAGCAGAGCATCCCAAGTGGGGTCCTATGGCTACACCTTC. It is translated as CATSRASQVGSYGYTF.